These 11 T cell receptor beta chains were all obtained from the same sample, sequenced in a study of tumor-infiltrating lymphocytes in primary liver carcinoma. Starting material of 500 to 600 ng total RNA yielded TCR beta cDNA via a constant-region primer. A slightly modified ARM-PCR protocol with three nested multiplex PCR rounds produced these TCR beta libraries. Each of the first two PCR rounds ran nine to ten cycles with TRBV1-TRBV30 forward and C-beta reverse primers. TCRdb re-analysed the multiplex PCR reads in MiXCR, keeping a single row per CDR3 protein. The sample carries 95,000 to 150,000 distinct CDR3 sequences, 65% to 75% recorded once. Co-extracting RNA and DNA was done with about 17-31 mg of unsorted bulk tissue as input. The sequenced material came from tumor-adjacent normal liver tissue. The source of these receptors is a woman in her sixties with primary liver carcinoma and hepatitis B virus infection.

This clonotype came up many times. The genes are TRBV6-5 and TRBJ2-5; D perhaps matches TRBD2 (5 bases). Germline V gene data show CDR1 as MNHEY and CDR2 as SVGAGI. The ends were cut back, 0 bases at V and 5 bases at J, with 19 bases in the middle. The CDR3 covers 17 residues. The CDR3 spells CASSYSSPGFNGETQYF. For the CDR3, the DNA is TGTGCCAGCAGTTACTCGTCTCCGGGGTTCAACGGGGAGACCCAGTACTTC.

In its sample, this clonotype was seen a few times. This may be a read error, as it is one base from a much larger clone. V gene TRBV14 combines with J gene TRBJ2-5; D gene unclear. This CDR3 is built from 14 residues. The germline CDR1 and CDR2 sequences are SGHDN and FVKESK. CDR3 nucleotide sequence: TGTACCAGCAGCCAAGTGGCTAGCCAAGAGACCCAGTACTTC. It codes for CTSSQVASQETQYF.

In regard to this clonotype: The junction does not match germline at one end; this may be a read error. The CDR3 region is CTSSFMGGTTEAFF. CDR3 DNA sequence: TGTACCAGCAGTTTTATGGGGGGAACGACTGAAGCTTTCTTT. V usage is TRBV28 and J usage is TRBJ1-1, with a weak D call TRBD1 (5 bases). The CDR3 runs 14 residues. Per the germline V gene, CDR1 is MDHEN and CDR2 is SYDVKM.

This chain links TRBV6-1 with TRBJ2-3; the match to TRBD2 covers 7 bases. Trimming cost V 9 bases and J 0 bases; bases outside gene matches: 9. Per germline, CDR1 MNHNS and CDR2 SASEGT. The CDR3 spans 15 residues. The CDR3 bases are TGTGCCAGACAAATAGCTAGCGGTAGCACAGATACGCAGTATTTT. This translates into CARQIASGSTDTQYF.

On this clonotype: The junction departs from germline at one end; a sequencing error may be responsible. The chain employs TRBV29-1 and TRBJ2-2; the D gene is possibly TRBD2 (5 bases). The CDR3 length is 13 residues. Looked up from germline, CDR1 is SQVTM and CDR2 is ANQGSEA. The CDR3 here is CSVVSQNIGEPFF. The DNA for the CDR3 is TGCAGCGTTGTGAGCCAGAACATCGGGGAGCCGTTCTTT.

For this clonotype: The junction departs from the called germline gene at one end, perhaps through a read error. CDR3 protein: CASSEYVQNEKPFF. The CDR3 nucleotides are TGTGCCAGCAGTGAATATGTTCAAAATGAAAAACCGTTTTTT. The chain uses TRBV2 and TRBJ1-4, with D hard to call. Germline V gene lookup returns CDR1 SNHLY and CDR2 FYNNEI. The CDR3 has 14 residues.

As regards this clonotype: Relative to the germline gene, one junction end is altered; a read error may explain this. The chain is built from TRBV28 and TRBJ2-1; possible D gene TRBD2, 6 bases. Germline CDR1 reads MDHEN; CDR2 reads SYDVKM. This CDR3 contains 14 residues. CDR3 sequence reads: CASILRGGGNEQFF. CDR3 sequence (DNA): TGTGCCAGCATTTTACGCGGAGGAGGGAATGAGCAGTTCTTC.

V gene TRBV11-3 combines with J gene TRBJ2-3, with 11 bases matching TRBD2. CDR3 size: 14 residues. Losses at the gene ends were 5 bases for V and 4 bases for J; bases not matched to a gene: 2. Per germline, CDR1 SGHNT and CDR2 YENEEA. CDR3 sequence (DNA): TGTGCCAGCAGCCGACTAGCGGGACCAGATACGCAGTATTTT. Residues: CASSRLAGPDTQYF. Variable domain in full (rest from reference TRBV11-3 and TRBJ2-3): EAGVVQSPRYKIIEKKQPVAFWCNPISGHNTLYWYLQNLGQGPELLIRYENEEAVDDSQLPKDRFSAERLKGVDSTLKIQPAELGDSAVYLCASSRLAGPDTQYFGPGTRLTVL.

A note on this clonotype: Since a much larger clone is just one base distant, this may be a read error. The rearrangement joins TRBV7-8 to TRBJ2-3; D gene uncertain. The germline V gene encodes CDR1 SGHVS and CDR2 FQNEAQ. The CDR3 loop spans 16 amino acids. V lost 1 base and J 0 bases, leaving 11 bases between the germline ends. The CDR3 DNA is TGTGCCAGCAGCTTAGAATCGCCGACGAGCACAGATACGCAGTATTTT. As protein: CASSLESPTSTDTQYF. Filled out from reference TRBV7-8 and TRBJ2-3, the complete variable domain reads GAGVSQSPRYKVAKRGQDVALRCDPISGHVSLFWYQQALGQGPEFLTYFQNEAQLDKSGLPSDRFFAERPEGSVSTLKIQRTQQEDSAVYLCASSLESPTSTDTQYFGPGTRLTVL.

This clonotype occurred many times. This chain uses TRBV5-1 with TRBJ2-3; 8 bases are shared with TRBD1. Germline assignment: CDR1 SGHRS and CDR2 YFSETQ. V dropped 4 bases and J dropped 1; count of bases not matched to a gene: 11. The CDR3 is 17 residues long. In DNA, the CDR3 is TGCGCCAGCAGCCGCCGGACAGGGACGGAGGGCACAGATACGCAGTATTTT. This gives the protein CASSRRTGTEGTDTQYF.

Comment on this clonotype: At one end the junction does not follow the germline gene, possibly because of a read error. The CDR3 DNA reads TGTGCCAGCGGGGAATCGGGGACTAGCCCTAATGGGCAGTTCTTC. It is translated as CASGESGTSPNGQFF. This chain joins TRBV2 and TRBJ2-1; 9 bases map to TRBD2. This CDR3 has 15 amino acids. Germline V lookup: CDR1 SNHLY, CDR2 FYNNEI. Using reference TRBV2 and TRBJ2-1 for the parts outside the CDR3, the full variable domain is EPEVTQTPSHQVTQMGQEVILRCVPISNHLYFYWYRQILGQKVEFLVSFYNNEISEKSEIFDDQFSVERPDGSNFTLKIRSTKLEDSAMYFCASGESGTSPNGQFFGPGTRLTVL.